The clone carrying this TCR beta chain was found many times. Per germline, CDR1 SGHKS and CDR2 YYEKEE (reference sequence). The CDR3 runs 15 residues. V shed 4 bases and J 5 bases; nucleotides not matched to a gene: 5. This sample stems from a study of T-cell reconstitution after alpha-beta-depleted transplantation in children. This sample's TCRbeta library carried unique molecular identifier barcodes. TCRdb fed the PCR reads into MiXCR, producing one record per CDR3 protein. The repertoire holds hundreds of thousands of distinct CDR3 sequences, with approximately 8% as singletons. The chain recombines TRBV5-5 with TRBJ2-2; 10 bases map to TRBD1. Specimen: PBMCs, mostly from graft donor cells, collected 180 days after TCRalphabeta/CD19-depleted stem cell transplant. This TCR came from a male patient younger than 18 who had a stem cell transplant for acute lymphoblastic leukemia, so the T cells may come from the graft donor. The CDR3 coding sequence is TGTGCCAGCAGCCGACAGGGGGCGGGAACCGGGGAGCTGTTTTTT. The encoded protein is CASSRQGAGTGELFF.